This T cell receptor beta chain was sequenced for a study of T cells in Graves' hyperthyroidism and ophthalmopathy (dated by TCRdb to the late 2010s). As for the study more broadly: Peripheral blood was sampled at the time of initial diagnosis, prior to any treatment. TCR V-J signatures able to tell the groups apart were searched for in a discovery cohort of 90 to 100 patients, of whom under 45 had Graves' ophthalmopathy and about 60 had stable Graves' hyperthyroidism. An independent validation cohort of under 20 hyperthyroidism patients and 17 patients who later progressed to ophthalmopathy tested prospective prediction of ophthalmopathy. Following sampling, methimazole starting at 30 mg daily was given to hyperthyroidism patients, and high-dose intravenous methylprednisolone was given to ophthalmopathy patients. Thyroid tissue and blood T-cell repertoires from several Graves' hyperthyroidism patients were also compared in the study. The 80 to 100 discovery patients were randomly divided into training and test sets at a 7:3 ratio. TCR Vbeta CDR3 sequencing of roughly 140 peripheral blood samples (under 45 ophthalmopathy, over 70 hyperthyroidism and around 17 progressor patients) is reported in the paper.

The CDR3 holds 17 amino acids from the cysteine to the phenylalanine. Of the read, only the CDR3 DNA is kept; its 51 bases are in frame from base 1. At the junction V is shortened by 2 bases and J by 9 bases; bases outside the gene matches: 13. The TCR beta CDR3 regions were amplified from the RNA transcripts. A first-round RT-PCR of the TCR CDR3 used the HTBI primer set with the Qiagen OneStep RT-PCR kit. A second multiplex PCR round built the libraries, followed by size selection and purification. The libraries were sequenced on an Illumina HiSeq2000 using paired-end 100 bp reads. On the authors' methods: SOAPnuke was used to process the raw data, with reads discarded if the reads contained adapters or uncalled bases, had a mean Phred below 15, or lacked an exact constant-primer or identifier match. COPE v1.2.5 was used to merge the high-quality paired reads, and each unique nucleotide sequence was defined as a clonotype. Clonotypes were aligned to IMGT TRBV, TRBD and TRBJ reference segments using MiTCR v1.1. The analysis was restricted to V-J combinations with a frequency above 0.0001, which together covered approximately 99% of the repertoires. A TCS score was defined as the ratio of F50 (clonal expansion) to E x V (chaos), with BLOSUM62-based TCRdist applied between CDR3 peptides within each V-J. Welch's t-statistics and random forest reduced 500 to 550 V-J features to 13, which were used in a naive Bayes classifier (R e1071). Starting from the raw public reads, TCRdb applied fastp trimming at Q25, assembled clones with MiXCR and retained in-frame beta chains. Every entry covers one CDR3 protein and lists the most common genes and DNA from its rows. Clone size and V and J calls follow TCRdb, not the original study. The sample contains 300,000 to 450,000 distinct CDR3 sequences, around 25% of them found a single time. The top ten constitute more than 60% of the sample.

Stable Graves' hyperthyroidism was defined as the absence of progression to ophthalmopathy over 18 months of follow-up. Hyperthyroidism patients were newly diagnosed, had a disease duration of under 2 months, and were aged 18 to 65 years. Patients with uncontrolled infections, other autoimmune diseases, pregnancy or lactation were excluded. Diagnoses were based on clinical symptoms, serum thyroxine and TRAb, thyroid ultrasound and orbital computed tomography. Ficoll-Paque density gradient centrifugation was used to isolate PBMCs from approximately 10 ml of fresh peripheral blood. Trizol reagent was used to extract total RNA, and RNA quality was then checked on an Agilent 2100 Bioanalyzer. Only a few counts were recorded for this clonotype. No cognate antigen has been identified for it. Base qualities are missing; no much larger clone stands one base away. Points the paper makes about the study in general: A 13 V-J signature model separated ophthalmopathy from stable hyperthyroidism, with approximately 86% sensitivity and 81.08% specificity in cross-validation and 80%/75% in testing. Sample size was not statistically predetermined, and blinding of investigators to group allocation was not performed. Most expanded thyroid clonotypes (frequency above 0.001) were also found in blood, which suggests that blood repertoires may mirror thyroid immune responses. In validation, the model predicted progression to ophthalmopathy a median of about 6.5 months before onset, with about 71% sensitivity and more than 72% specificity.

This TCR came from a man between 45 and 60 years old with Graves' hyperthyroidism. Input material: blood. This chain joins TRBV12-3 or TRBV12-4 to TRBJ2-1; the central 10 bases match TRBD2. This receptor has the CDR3 CASSLISRLAGVGEQFF. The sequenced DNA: TGTGCCAGCAGTTTAATCTCGAGGCTAGCGGGAGTTGGTGAGCAGTTCTTC.